Listed below are T cell receptor beta chains from one sample, sequenced in a study of control samples from healthy donors and cancer patients. TCRdb's copy holds only in-frame clones and misses some; the assay was immunoSEQ multiplex PCR. The data contain about 120,000 clones, 80% to 95% of them singletons. Sequenced sample: PBMCs. All receptors derive from a man older than 75 with head and neck cancer. CDR3s include the opening cysteine and the closing phenylalanine or tryptophan. A D gene is named only where the DNA matches it firmly. The size field is filled for only some rows; it gives once, few, many or a size class.

>.|TRBJ1-5|TRBV4-3|TRBD1
TGCGCCAGCAGCCCCGGGACAGGGAACAATCAGCCCCAGCATTTT
CASSPGTGNNQPQHF
>.|TRBJ1-5|TRBV19|.
TGTGCCAGTACCTCGGACGGACCGATTAAAGATCAGCCCCAGCATTTT
CASTSDGPIKDQPQHF
>once|TRBJ1-2|TRBV19|TRBD1
TGTGCCAGTATGGGACAGGGTGGAGGTGGCTACACCTTC
CASMGQGGGGYTF
>.|TRBJ2-1|TRBV6-6|TRBD2
TGTGCCAGTATCGCTAGCGGGGGTAATGAGCAGTTCTTC
CASIASGGNEQFF
>.|TRBJ2-3|TRBV6-4|.
TGTGCCAGCAGTCCGGACAGCCTCACAGATACGCAGTATTTT
CASSPDSLTDTQYF
>.|TRBJ2-7|TRBV7-2|.
TGTGCCAGCAGCTTTGGGTCAAGCTCCTACGAGCAGTACTTC
CASSFGSSSYEQYF
>.|TRBJ2-7|TRBV6-6|.
TGTGCCAGCAGTCCACCCTCGGGGATGGGATACGAGCAGTACTTC
CASSPPSGMGYEQYF
>.|TRBJ1-2|TRBV5-1|.
TGCGCCAGCAGCATGACCTCTAACTATGGCTACACCTTC
CASSMTSNYGYTF
>once|TRBJ2-7|TRBV7-2|TRBD1
TGTGCCAGCAGTTCCGGGACAGGGATCGAGCAGTACTTC
CASSSGTGIEQYF
>.|TRBJ2-5|TRBV30|TRBD2
TGTGCCTGGAGTGTTTGGGCGGGAGGAGGGGAGACCCAGTACTTC
CAWSVWAGGGETQYF
>.|TRBJ2-7|TRBV7-9|.
TGTGCCAGCAGTCACCCACCCTACGAGCAGTACTTC
CASSHPPYEQYF